The 23 T cell receptor beta chains below come from one sample, sequenced in a study of blood T cell repertoires in COVID-19. This table comes from immunoSEQ multiplex PCR, and its TCRdb copy is limited to in-frame clones, with some not included. The top ten hold 7.3% of the sample, which has over 45,000 clones, about four fifths seen once. Sequences were obtained from peripheral blood. The receptors stem from a man aged 35 to 55 with acute or convalescent COVID-19.

This clone was picked up one time. The chain links TRBV4-3 to TRBJ1-2, with 7 bases that match TRBD1. In germline, CDR1 is LGHNA, CDR2 YSLEER. The CDR3 runs 12 residues. V lost 2 bases, J lost 11 bases, and 5 bases stayed unmatched. CDR3 nucleotides: TGCGCCAGCAGCCAAAGGGACAGTGGGTACACCTTC. It specifies CASSQRDSGYTF.

The chain employs TRBV28 and TRBJ2-1; 8 nucleotides align to TRBD2. The CDR3 contains 14 residues. J gave up 7 bases and V 9 bases, and 11 bases lay outside the gene matches. Germline V gives CDR1 MDHEN, CDR2 SYDVKM. The CDR3 loop is CASQGGTRRNEQFF. In DNA form, the CDR3 reads TGTGCCAGTCAAGGCGGGACTAGAAGGAATGAGCAGTTCTTC.

V gene TRBV7-9 combines with J gene TRBJ2-7; 7 positions agree with TRBD1. V dropped 5 bases and J dropped 5; count of bases not matched to a gene: 12. CDR1 is SEHNR and CDR2 is FQNEAQ in the germline V gene (reference sequence). The CDR3 sequence is 15 residues long. For the CDR3, the DNA is TGTGCCAGCAGCAAGGGACAGTCGGGCCCGGACGAGCAGTACTTC. This sequence encodes CASSKGQSGPDEQYF.

The chain couples TRBV19 to TRBJ2-2; 9 bases map to TRBD2. The CDR3 has 16 residues. Per the germline V gene, CDR1 is LNHDA and CDR2 is SQIVND (reference sequence). The V gene end was trimmed by 8 bases and the J gene end by 0 bases; junction bases not matched to a gene: 7. In DNA form, the CDR3 reads TGTGCCAGTCCTGCGGGGGGGCACGCGAACACCGGGGAGCTGTTTTTT. Its protein product is CASPAGGHANTGELFF. Supplemented by reference TRBV19 and TRBJ2-2, the full variable domain reads DGGITQSPKYLFRKEGQNVTLSCEQNLNHDAMYWYRQDPGQGLRLIYYSQIVNDFQKGDIAEGYSVSREKKESFPLTVTSAQKNPTAFYLCASPAGGHANTGELFFGEGSRLTVL.

The chain has TRBV10-3 and TRBJ1-2; 8 positions agree with TRBD1. V was clipped by 10 bases and J by 5 bases; unmatched bases: 9. CDR1 ENHRY and CDR2 SYGVKD come from the germline V gene. This CDR3 spans 13 amino acids. CDR3 coding DNA: TGTGCCACCCAGTTCGGGACAGGTTATGGCTACACCTTC. It codes for CATQFGTGYGYTF.

The genes are TRBV5-1 and TRBJ2-7; the D gene is possibly TRBD1 (6 bases). Between the trimmed V and J ends, which lost 1 base and 6 bases, there was a span of 11 bases. The CDR3 is 13 amino acids. Germline lookup yields CDR1 SGHRS and CDR2 YFSETQ. The CDR3 here is CASSLMTGGEQYF. For the CDR3, the DNA is TGCGCCAGCAGCTTGATGACAGGCGGCGAGCAGTACTTC.

The rearrangement links TRBV5-4 to TRBJ2-7, with 7 bases fitting TRBD2. The CDR3 extends over 15 amino acids. Germline CDR1 is SGHNT and CDR2 is YYREEE (reference sequence). V shed 4 bases, J shed 2 bases, and the junction held 9 bases outside the gene matches. This chain's CDR3 is CASSLQASGPYEQYF. In DNA form, the CDR3 reads TGTGCCAGCAGCCTACAGGCTAGCGGCCCCTACGAGCAGTACTTC. Filled out from reference TRBV5-4 and TRBJ2-7, the complete variable domain reads ETGVTQSPTHLIKTRGQQVTLRCSSQSGHNTVSWYQQALGQGPQFIFQYYREEENGRGNFPPRFSGLQFPNYSSELNVNALELDDSALYLCASSLQASGPYEQYFGPGTRLTVT.

This chain links TRBV11-2 with TRBJ2-1; 7 positions match TRBD1. Losses at the gene ends were 0 bases for V and 7 bases for J; bases not matched to a gene: 9. This CDR3 region has 16 residues. Germline-derived CDR1 and CDR2 are SGHAT and FQNNGV. In DNA form, the CDR3 reads TGTGCCAGCAGCTTAGAGACAGGGAGAGGGCTAAATGAGCAGTTCTTC. Residues: CASSLETGRGLNEQFF.

J is TRBJ1-2 and V is TRBV6-5; TRBD1 aligns across 7 bases. Germline V lookup: CDR1 MNHEY, CDR2 SVGAGI. This CDR3 has 14 residues. V dropped 6 bases and J dropped 8; count of bases not matched to a gene: 12. CDR3 in amino acids: CASSILRTGKGYTF. The DNA for the CDR3 is TGTGCCAGCAGCATCCTCAGGACAGGAAAGGGCTACACCTTC.

The genes are TRBV10-2 and TRBJ2-7; TRBD2 agrees at 13 bases. Germline-derived CDR1 and CDR2 are WSHSY and SAAADI. The CDR3 has 15 amino acids. V lost 6 bases to trimming and J lost 3 bases; unmatched junction nucleotides: 5. The CDR3 region is CASRPGLAGLYEQYF. CDR3 in DNA: TGCGCCAGCAGGCCGGGACTAGCGGGGCTCTACGAGCAGTACTTC.

The chain carries TRBV29-1 and TRBJ1-1; TRBD1 aligns across 7 bases. V lost 3 bases to trimming and J lost 0 bases; unmatched junction nucleotides: 1. CDR3 size: 13 residues. CDR1 is SQVTM, CDR2 ANQGSEA, per germline. In nucleotides, the CDR3 is TGCAGCGTTGAGGGACAGATGAACACTGAAGCTTTCTTT. This encodes CSVEGQMNTEAFF.

V and J are TRBV6-6 and TRBJ1-2; a possible D gene is TRBD1 (6 bases). The CDR3 has 15 residues. V was pared by 7 bases and J by 0 bases, with 15 bases between. Germline V gene data show CDR1 as MNHNY and CDR2 as SVGAGI (reference sequence). This chain's CDR3 is CASTSYREANYGYTF. The CDR3 bases are TGTGCCAGCACGTCATACAGGGAAGCTAACTATGGCTACACCTTC.

The gene calls are TRBV5-1 and TRBJ1-1; TRBD1 might be the D (6 bases). Germline assignment: CDR1 SGHRS and CDR2 YFSETQ. With 5 bases removed from V and 2 bases from J, the gap between germline ends came to 10 bases. The CDR3 contains 13 residues. CDR3 in DNA: TGCGCCAGCAGGAGGGGGAGTAACACTGAAGCTTTCTTT. It codes for CASRRGSNTEAFF.

The chain joins TRBV11-2 to TRBJ1-6; 8 bases align to TRBD1. Germline values: CDR1 SGHAT, CDR2 FQNNGV. The CDR3 is 15 amino acids. V was pared by 3 bases and J by 4 bases, with 2 bases of the junction left unmatched. Here the CDR3 reads CASSLDRVYNSPLHF. DNA of the CDR3: TGTGCCAGCAGCTTGGACAGGGTATATAATTCACCCCTCCACTTT.

The count of this clone is one. This chain joins TRBV7-2 and TRBJ2-7; TRBD1 might be the D (6 bases). Germline assignment: CDR1 SGHTA and CDR2 FQGNSA. The V end was cut by 4 bases, the J end by 3 bases, with 16 bases between. The CDR3 is made up of 15 amino acids. In DNA form, the CDR3 reads TGTGCCAGCAGCTGGACGGTCGGGACAAACTACGAGCAGTACTTC. Amino acids: CASSWTVGTNYEQYF. Combining the CDR3 with reference TRBV7-2 and TRBJ2-7 gives the whole variable domain GAGVSQSPSNKVTEKGKDVELRCDPISGHTALYWYRQSLGQGLEFLIYFQGNSAPDKSGLPSDRFSAERTGGSVSTLTIQRTQQEDSAVYLCASSWTVGTNYEQYFGPGTRLTVT.

The rearrangement links TRBV7-2 to TRBJ2-7; maybe TRBD2 (5 bases). V was clipped by 3 bases and J by 2 bases, with 8 bases between them. This CDR3 region has 13 residues. Germline V gene sequence: CDR1 SGHTA, CDR2 FQGNSA. This CDR3 is CASSLDSTYEQYF. The CDR3 DNA reads as TGTGCCAGCAGCTTGGACTCAACCTACGAGCAGTACTTC.

The gene calls are TRBV15 and TRBJ2-5; unclear D gene. This CDR3 spans 13 amino acids. Trimming took 0 bases from V and 4 from J, leaving 6 bases between them. Germline lookup yields CDR1 LNHNV and CDR2 YYDKDF (reference sequence). The CDR3 is CATSRDLGETQYF. In nucleotides, the CDR3 is TGTGCCACCAGCAGAGATCTAGGAGAGACCCAGTACTTC.

The V call is TRBV2, the J call TRBJ1-5, with 8 nucleotides matching TRBD1. Germline V gene sequence: CDR1 SNHLY, CDR2 FYNNEI. V gave up 4 bases and J gave up 4 bases; unmatched junction bases: 3. There are 14 residues in the CDR3. In nucleotides, the CDR3 is TGTGCCAGCAGTGGACAGGGGATAAATCAGCCCCAGCATTTT. Protein sequence: CASSGQGINQPQHF.

The chain employs TRBV5-6 and TRBJ1-2; 8 bases match TRBD1. The CDR3 length is 13 residues. Germline assignment: CDR1 SGHDT and CDR2 YYEEEE. V trimming: 4 bases; J trimming: 6 bases; junction bases outside the gene matches: 5. The CDR3 sequence: CASSPRTGNGYTF. The CDR3 nucleotides read TGTGCCAGCAGCCCCAGGACAGGGAATGGCTACACCTTC.

V gene TRBV3-1 (or the pseudogene TRBV3-2) combines with J gene TRBJ1-3; the D is unclear. This CDR3 is built from 15 residues. In germline, CDR1 is LGHDT, CDR2 YNNKEL (reference sequence). V lost 1 base, J lost 4 bases, and 11 bases lay in between. The CDR3 is CASSQGGLSGNTIYF. The CDR3, as DNA: TGTGCCAGCAGCCAAGGCGGTCTGTCGGGAAACACCATATATTTT.

V and J are TRBV12-5 and TRBJ2-4, with D perhaps TRBD1 (5 bases). V shed 7 bases and J shed 7 bases, with 14 bases lying between them. There are 13 residues in the CDR3. The germline gives CDR1 LGHNT, CDR2 FRNRAP. Here the CDR3 DNA reads TGTGCTAGTGCAATCAGGGAAGGGAACATTCAGTACTTC. It specifies CASAIREGNIQYF. Together with reference TRBV12-5 and TRBJ2-4, the CDR3 gives the full variable domain: DARVTQTPRHKVTEMGQEVTMRCQPILGHNTVFWYRQTMMQGLELLAYFRNRAPLDDSGMPKDRFSAEMPDATLATLKIQPSEPRDSAVYFCASAIREGNIQYFGAGTRLSVL.

V usage is TRBV28 and J usage is TRBJ1-4; TRBD1 matches 9 bases. The CDR3 extends over 15 amino acids. V was clipped by 5 bases and J by 8 bases; unmatched bases: 9. Germline CDR1 is MDHEN and CDR2 is SYDVKM. The chain's CDR3 is CASSLAGTGKEKLFF. CDR3 coding DNA: TGTGCCAGCAGTCTGGCCGGGACAGGGAAGGAAAAACTGTTTTTT.

The V call is TRBV14, the J call TRBJ1-1; D ambiguous. Trimming took 0 bases from V and 8 from J, leaving 10 bases between them. There are 13 residues in the CDR3. Germline V CDR1 and CDR2: SGHDN, FVKESK. In DNA, the CDR3 is TGTGCCAGCAGCCAAGAGTGGGCAACAGAAGCTTTCTTT. As protein: CASSQEWATEAFF.